The 6 T cell receptor beta chains presented below share a single source sample, sequenced in a study of blood T cell repertoires in COVID-19 (TCRdb year 2020). The protocol used for the library was the immunoSEQ multiplex PCR assay. TCRdb mirrors the immuneACCESS table, restricted to in-frame sequences. Some clones are absent from its copies; in checked studies, under half trace to an unresolved V gene, and the reason for the others is unknown. The sample data list 130,000 to 150,000 clones, and more than 75% of these were observed just once. 0.95% to 1.5% of the sample is in the top ten clones. Sequencing used PBMCs or T cells enriched from blood (not recorded which). Source of these receptors: a woman aged 25-40 years with acute COVID-19.

This chain uses TRBV19 with TRBJ2-7, with D perhaps TRBD2 (6 bases). Trimming cost V 6 bases and J 1 base, with 16 bases left between them. The length of the CDR3 is 15 residues. Per the germline V gene, CDR1 is LNHDA and CDR2 is SQIVND (reference sequence). CDR3 region: CASSSVSGASYEQYF. DNA for the CDR3: TGTGCCAGTAGCTCCGTTAGCGGAGCATCCTACGAGCAGTACTTC.

The chain uses TRBV4-1 and TRBJ1-6, with a tentative D call TRBD1 (5 bases). In germline, CDR1 is MGHRA, CDR2 YSYEKL. Between the trimmed V and J ends, which lost 0 bases and 9 bases, there was a span of 15 bases. This CDR3 comprises 16 residues. CDR3 nucleotides: TGCGCCAGCAGCCAAGAGACGGGACTGGGTTTTTCACCCCTCCACTTT. Protein product: CASSQETGLGFSPLHF.

On this clone: Other DNA sequences from this sample encode an identical CDR3 as well. The V call is TRBV5-1, the J call TRBJ2-7, with TRBD1 matching over 9 bases. The germline V gene encodes CDR1 SGHRS and CDR2 YFSETQ. V shed 2 bases and J 4 bases; nucleotides not matched to a gene: 1. CDR3 length: 13 amino acids. This CDR3 is CASSFDRGYEQYF. The CDR3 nucleotides read TGCGCCAGCAGCTTTGACAGGGGGTACGAGCAGTACTTC. The variable domain in full, with the rest retrieved from reference TRBV5-1 and TRBJ2-7, is KAGVTQTPRYLIKTRGQQVTLSCSPISGHRSVSWYQQTPGQGLQFLFEYFSETQRNKGNFPGRFSGRQFSNSRSEMNVSTLELGDSALYLCASSFDRGYEQYFGPGTRLTVT.

The CDR3 nucleotides are TGTGCCAGTAGTCCCCCTTACAATGAGCAGTTCTTC. This sequence encodes CASSPPYNEQFF. The chain links TRBV19 to TRBJ2-1; D unresolved. The CDR3 is 12 residues long. Germline V gene data show CDR1 as LNHDA and CDR2 as SQIVND (reference sequence). V was clipped by 5 bases and J by 4 bases, with 6 bases between them. The full variable domain, its missing parts supplied by reference TRBV19 and TRBJ2-1, is DGGITQSPKYLFRKEGQNVTLSCEQNLNHDAMYWYRQDPGQGLRLIYYSQIVNDFQKGDIAEGYSVSREKKESFPLTVTSAQKNPTAFYLCASSPPYNEQFFGPGTRLTVL.

This clone has a single count. The chain recombines TRBV2 with TRBJ2-2, with 10 bases identical to TRBD2. CDR3 length: 17 residues. J gave up 4 bases and V 7 bases, and 12 bases lay outside the gene matches. The V gene's germline CDR1 is SNHLY and CDR2 FYNNEI. CDR3 DNA sequence: TGTGCCAGCACCCTTAGGGGGGCTAGCGGGAGCACCGGGGAGCTGTTTTTT. This codes for CASTLRGASGSTGELFF.

A word on this clone: At one of its ends the junction is not consistent with the germline gene, which may arise from a read error. The chain joins TRBV9 to TRBJ2-7; 7 nucleotides line up with TRBD2. This CDR3 is built from 14 residues. Germline values: CDR1 SGDLS, CDR2 YYNGEE. In DNA, the CDR3 is TGTGCCAGCAGCGTAGGTGAAGGAAGGGGAGGGTTAGGTTTC. Translated, it gives CASSVGEGRGGLGF.